This TCR beta chain was identified during a study of T cell responses to AZD1222 COVID-19 vaccine. Study results and limitations: Only a handful of individuals given AZD1222 were seropositive at baseline. In a largely white British group with more females than males, clonal diversity was possibly underestimated. Within unmutated variant regions lay the reported targets of nearly half of spike-specific TCRs. Dominant CD4 TCR responses targeted spike regions 160-218 and 743-854.

As concerns this clone: Antigen specificity is unknown.

Measured with immunoSEQ multiplex PCR; TCRdb has only the in-frame clones, and not every one. The data show approximately 100,000 clones, with around nine tenths seen just once and roughly 17% held by the top ten. The sample in question was peripheral blood, obtained on day 0 of AZD1222 vaccination. The TCR was taken from an adult in good health.

The CDR3 loop is CASSWVRDTGELFF. For the CDR3, the DNA is TGTGCCAGCAGCTGGGTCAGGGACACCGGGGAGCTGTTTTTT. This rearrangement joins TRBV6-5 to TRBJ2-2; tentatively, D is TRBD1 (5 bases). Deletions cut 6 bases from V and 3 bases from J, with 11 bases between. This CDR3 is built from 14 residues. From germline, CDR1 is MNHEY and CDR2 SVGAGI.